This paragraph covers one T cell receptor beta chain sequence. This record belongs to a study of somatic mutations in cytotoxic T cells in rheumatoid arthritis. Trimming left V 0 bases short and J 5 bases short, with 16 bases between. This CDR3 is built from 17 residues. Germline V CDR1 and CDR2: LGHNA, YNFKEQ. TCRdb keeps only in-frame clones here, not all; method: immunoSEQ multiplex PCR. Among around 11,000 clones listed, over 55% were seen once. This TCR was sampled from an adult with rheumatoid arthritis. The sequencing sample was made of CD8+ T cells sorted from blood. The chain links TRBV4-2 to TRBJ2-2; D remains unclear. CDR3 loop: CASSQDSITGGTGELFF. The CDR3 coding sequence is TGTGCCAGCAGCCAAGATAGTATTACTGGTGGGACCGGGGAGCTGTTTTTT.